A single sample is the source of the 28 T cell receptor beta chains below, sequenced in a study of blood T cell repertoires in COVID-19. The method was immunoSEQ multiplex PCR; TCRdb's version includes in-frame clones alone and lacks a portion of them. The table records fewer than 500,000 clones, about 89% of them present only once. Sequenced material: peripheral blood. These TCRs come from a woman in her thirties with acute or convalescent COVID-19.

The chain employs TRBV7-2 and TRBJ2-7, with D uncertain. The CDR3 spans 14 residues. Trimming pared 0 bases from V and 2 bases from J, leaving 8 bases between. In germline, CDR1 is SGHTA, CDR2 FQGNSA. The CDR3 loop is CASSLAGDTYEQYF. CDR3 DNA sequence: TGTGCCAGCAGCTTAGCTGGAGATACCTACGAGCAGTACTTC.

V is TRBV6-5 and J is TRBJ1-2; TRBD1 matches at 7 bases. The germline V gene has CDR1 MNHEY and CDR2 SVGAGI. Germline trimming cut 5 bases from V and 4 bases from J; bases unmatched to any gene: 10. This CDR3 region has 15 residues. CDR3 region: CASSRARGQIYGYTF. The CDR3 nucleotides read TGTGCCAGCAGTCGGGCAAGGGGGCAAATCTATGGCTACACCTTC.

The J gene is TRBJ2-5, the V gene TRBV4-1; TRBD1 matches 7 bases. The CDR3 contains 15 residues. The germline CDR1 and CDR2 sequences are MGHRA and YSYEKL. Losses at the gene ends were 3 bases for V and 2 bases for J; bases not matched to a gene: 6. The CDR3 region is CASSHGTETQETQYF. The DNA of the CDR3 is TGCGCCAGCAGCCACGGGACAGAAACACAAGAGACCCAGTACTTC.

The chain combines TRBV4-1 with TRBJ2-3; no clear D gene. Germline V gene data show CDR1 as MGHRA and CDR2 as YSYEKL. The CDR3 spans 16 residues. Trimming took off 2 bases at V and 4 bases at J, with 16 bases between the two ends. The CDR3 loop reads CASSQSVAGYPDTQYF. The CDR3 region has the DNA TGCGCCAGCAGCCAATCGGTCGCAGGTTATCCAGATACGCAGTATTTT.

In the case of this clone: The same CDR3 can be traced to other DNA sequences in this sample. The V and J genes are TRBV19 and TRBJ1-2; possible D gene TRBD1, 6 bases. The V gene lost 9 bases and the J gene lost 5 bases, with 25 bases spanning the gap. Germline V gene lookup returns CDR1 LNHDA and CDR2 SQIVND (reference sequence). This CDR3 has 16 amino acids. DNA of the CDR3: TGTGCCAGCCGGTGGGGGACACACTCCTCCCTTTATGGCTACACCTTC. It is translated as CASRWGTHSSLYGYTF.

This clone was detected only once. Here the CDR3 reads CASSLRRLAGETQYF. The CDR3 region has the DNA TGTGCCAGCAGCTTAAGACGACTAGCGGGAGAGACCCAGTACTTC. The J gene is TRBJ2-5, the V gene TRBV7-7; TRBD2 agrees at 10 bases. V trimming: 2 bases; J trimming: 4 bases; junction bases outside the gene matches: 4. The CDR3 is 15 residues long. Germline CDR1 reads SSHAT; CDR2 reads FNYEAQ (reference sequence).

The chain joins TRBV19 to TRBJ2-7, with D possibly matching TRBD2 (5 bases). CDR3 length: 15 residues. V lost 9 bases and J lost 3, with 21 bases in between. CDR1 is LNHDA, CDR2 SQIVND, per germline (reference sequence). This CDR3 reads CASQRSTAGLYEQYF. The CDR3 DNA reads as TGTGCCAGCCAGAGGTCGACTGCGGGCCTCTACGAGCAGTACTTC.

The chain recombines TRBV5-1 with TRBJ2-1, with 8 bases fitting TRBD1. V dropped 4 bases and J dropped 2; count of bases not matched to a gene: 5. This CDR3 spans 15 amino acids. From germline, CDR1 is SGHRS and CDR2 YFSETQ. In DNA form, the CDR3 reads TGCGCCAGCAGCCCCACGACAGGGGCCTACAATGAGCAGTTCTTC. Translated, it gives CASSPTTGAYNEQFF.

J is TRBJ1-4 and V is TRBV11-2; D is unresolved. In germline, CDR1 is SGHAT, CDR2 FQNNGV. Between the trimmed V and J ends, which lost 1 base and 0 bases, there was a span of 9 bases. There are 16 residues in the CDR3. This CDR3 reads CASSLGLRATNEKLFF. The CDR3 DNA reads TGTGCCAGCAGCTTAGGACTACGTGCAACTAATGAAAAACTGTTTTTT.

V is TRBV2 and J is TRBJ2-1, with 10 bases aligning to TRBD2. The CDR3 loop spans 12 amino acids. The V segment lost 6 bases and the J segment 14 bases; nucleotides outside the gene matches: 7. Germline CDR1 SNHLY, CDR2 FYNNEI. CDR3 sequence (DNA): TGTGCCAGCAGCCCCGTAAGCGGGGGGGAGTTCTTC. It specifies CASSPVSGGEFF.

The V gene is TRBV10-1, the J gene TRBJ2-5; TRBD2 agrees at 13 bases. V trimming: 9 bases; J trimming: 5 bases; junction bases outside the gene matches: 9. Germline V gene lookup returns CDR1 WNHNN and CDR2 SYGVQD (reference sequence). CDR3 length: 15 residues. The DNA for the CDR3 is TGCGCCAGGGACACTAGCGGGGGGGCGCGGGAGACCCAGTACTTC. It yields the protein CARDTSGGARETQYF.

The chain joins TRBV4-1 to TRBJ2-7; maybe TRBD1 (7 bases). Germline loops: CDR1 MGHRA, CDR2 YSYEKL. V was pared by 1 base and J by 1 base, with 11 bases between. This CDR3 contains 15 residues. This chain's CDR3 is CASSQAQGRSYEQYF. The DNA of the CDR3 is TGCGCCAGCAGCCAAGCACAGGGGAGGTCCTACGAGCAGTACTTC.

The rearrangement links TRBV2 to TRBJ2-1; D not certain. The germline CDR1 and CDR2 sequences are SNHLY and FYNNEI. V lost 2 bases, J lost 10 bases, and 12 bases lay in between. CDR3 length equals 13 residues. The CDR3 protein is CASSEMRGVEQFF. CDR3 nucleotide sequence: TGTGCCAGCAGTGAAATGAGAGGAGTGGAGCAGTTCTTC.

The chain couples TRBV28 to TRBJ1-5, with a weak D call TRBD1 (6 bases). The CDR3 length is 15 residues. Germline loops: CDR1 MDHEN, CDR2 SYDVKM. V lost 8 bases and J lost 2, with 16 bases in between. The CDR3 sequence: CASLGHTVGNQPQHF. CDR3 nucleotides: TGTGCCAGCTTGGGACACACCGTGGGCAATCAGCCCCAGCATTTT.

The V and J genes are TRBV3-1 (or the pseudogene TRBV3-2) and TRBJ1-1; D remains unclear. CDR1 and CDR2 (germline): LGHDT, YNNKEL (reference sequence). Trimming took 5 bases from V and 7 from J, leaving 11 bases between them. CDR3 size: 12 residues. The CDR3 here is CASSNRPGEAFF. Here the CDR3 DNA reads TGTGCCAGCAGCAACCGACCGGGTGAAGCTTTCTTT.

This chain joins TRBV9 and TRBJ1-1, with a tentative D call TRBD1 (6 bases). Per the germline V gene, CDR1 is SGDLS and CDR2 is YYNGEE. V lost 4 bases and J lost 5, with 12 bases in between. This CDR3 contains 13 residues. The chain's CDR3 is CASSSGQITEAFF. The CDR3 DNA reads TGTGCCAGCAGCTCCGGACAGATTACTGAAGCTTTCTTT.

J is TRBJ1-2 and V is TRBV24-1; 7 nucleotides agree with TRBD1. CDR1 is KGHDR, CDR2 SFDVKD, per germline. With 7 bases clipped from V and 8 bases from J, the junction kept 9 bases outside the gene matches. The CDR3 is 13 residues long. Here the CDR3 reads CATSWDSTSGYTF. The CDR3 DNA is TGTGCCACCAGCTGGGACAGTACCTCCGGCTACACCTTC.

This clone came up once. The sample holds other DNA sequences that translate to the same CDR3. The chain uses TRBV6-5 and TRBJ2-7; perhaps TRBD2 as D (5 bases). The V gene lost 2 bases and the J gene lost 4 bases, with 9 bases spanning the gap. CDR1 and CDR2 (germline): MNHEY, SVGAGI. This CDR3 comprises 13 residues. CDR3 nucleotide sequence: TGTGCCAGCAGTTACGGGTCGGGGTACGAGCAGTACTTC. Amino acids: CASSYGSGYEQYF.

The chain links TRBV9 to TRBJ2-3, with 13 bases matching TRBD2. Unmatched junction bases numbered 6, after V lost 0 bases and J lost 2 bases. The CDR3 is made up of 18 amino acids. The V gene's germline CDR1 is SGDLS and CDR2 YYNGEE. The CDR3 region is CASSVAPLAGGHTDTQYF. The CDR3 bases are TGTGCCAGCAGCGTAGCTCCACTAGCGGGGGGGCACACAGATACGCAGTATTTT.

The chain links TRBV18 to TRBJ1-1, with no clear D. V was cut by 3 bases and J by 2 bases, with 13 bases left in between. Per the germline V gene, CDR1 is KGHSH and CDR2 is LQKENI. The CDR3 totals 15 residues. CDR3 residues: CASSPGFAANTEAFF. The DNA for the CDR3 is TGTGCCAGCTCACCTGGCTTCGCGGCAAACACTGAAGCTTTCTTT.

The J gene is TRBJ1-2, the V gene TRBV24-1; 7 bases fit TRBD1. The CDR3 loop spans 15 amino acids. Germline CDR1 KGHDR, CDR2 SFDVKD. V lost 4 bases to trimming and J lost 7 bases; unmatched junction nucleotides: 11. The CDR3 reads CATSENRGGLFGYTF. CDR3 sequence (DNA): TGTGCCACCAGTGAGAACAGGGGAGGTTTGTTTGGCTACACCTTC.

The chain combines TRBV6-5 with TRBJ1-2; TRBD1 might be the D (6 bases). This CDR3 contains 15 residues. Trimming cost V 7 bases and J 2 bases, with 17 bases left between them. Germline CDR1 and CDR2: MNHEY and SVGAGI. The chain's CDR3 is CASNQLTGSNYGYTF. CDR3 nucleotide sequence: TGTGCCAGCAACCAACTGACAGGCAGCAACTATGGCTACACCTTC.

This chain uses TRBV6-1 with TRBJ1-6; D may be TRBD1 (6 bases). Germline CDR1 is MNHNS and CDR2 is SASEGT. This CDR3 has 15 amino acids. Trimming removed 2 bases at V and 5 bases at J, with 10 bases between. CDR3 region: CASSEYRTDNSPLHF. The DNA of the CDR3 is TGTGCCAGCAGTGAATATCGGACAGATAATTCACCCCTCCACTTT.

The chain combines TRBV3-1 (or the pseudogene TRBV3-2) with TRBJ2-5; possible D gene TRBD2, 5 bases. V lost 4 bases and J lost 4, with 16 bases in between. Germline V gives CDR1 LGHDT, CDR2 YNNKEL (reference sequence). This CDR3 is 15 amino acids long. DNA of the CDR3: TGTGCCAGCAGCCGCCGGGGTTCCCTTAGAGAGACCCAGTACTTC. Protein: CASSRRGSLRETQYF.

The chain recombines TRBV19 with TRBJ1-5, with 7 positions matching TRBD1. CDR1 LNHDA and CDR2 SQIVND come from the germline V gene (reference sequence). The CDR3 has 14 residues. After removal of 4 bases from V and 1 base from J, the junction contained 1 base not matched to a gene. The CDR3 reads CASSNRGSNQPQHF. CDR3 bases: TGTGCCAGTAGTAACAGGGGAAGCAATCAGCCCCAGCATTTT.

The chain carries TRBV15 and TRBJ2-7; D call uncertain. There are 14 residues in the CDR3. The germline V gene encodes CDR1 LNHNV and CDR2 YYDKDF (reference sequence). Trimming shortened V by 2 bases and J by 3 bases, and 11 bases separated the two germline ends. CDR3 region: CATSRPIRGYEQYF. CDR3 DNA: TGTGCCACCAGCAGACCCATTCGAGGCTACGAGCAGTACTTC.

The chain is built from TRBV5-1 and TRBJ1-4; D is unresolved. The CDR3 runs to 16 residues. In germline, CDR1 is SGHRS, CDR2 YFSETQ. V lost 0 bases, J lost 0 bases, and 9 bases lay in between. CDR3 residues: CASSLGARPTNEKLFF. The CDR3 nucleotides are TGCGCCAGCAGCTTGGGGGCCAGACCAACTAATGAAAAACTGTTTTTT.

This clone has only one observation. The chain carries TRBV15 and TRBJ1-2, with 10 bases that match TRBD1. The CDR3 has 14 amino acids. After removal of 5 bases from V and 8 bases from J, the junction contained 8 bases not matched to a gene. Per the germline V gene, CDR1 is LNHNV and CDR2 is YYDKDF (reference sequence). The CDR3 here is CATSEGTGASGYTF. In nucleotides, the CDR3 is TGTGCCACCAGCGAGGGGACAGGGGCATCGGGCTACACCTTC.